This TCR beta chain emerged from a study of cytomegalovirus exposure and HLA in healthy donors. Study results and limitations: Accounts indicate the classifier identified cytomegalovirus status with strong specificity and sensitivity. In a later analysis, V- and J-gene trimming of beta chains associated with a DCLRE1C missense variant, replicated independently.

Everyone who donated was a healthy bone marrow donor. This clone was found once. The antigen remains undetermined. The trim removed 5 bases at V and 1 base at J, leaving 8 bases unmatched. This CDR3 is 15 amino acids long. Germline-derived CDR1 and CDR2 are SGHAT and FQNNGV. The primer mix had 60 Vbeta and 13 Jbeta primers. TCRdb's table, derived via immunoSEQ multiplex PCR, lists solely in-frame clones and lacks some. The sample yields about 120,000 clones, over 80% seen once. V gene TRBV11-2 combines with J gene TRBJ2-7; 7 nucleotides agree with TRBD2. Sequencing was done on a sample of PBMCs. The sequence came from a man in his forties or fifties in good health and CMV-seronegative. CDR3 loop: CASSTFGGVSYEQYF. The CDR3 DNA reads as TGTGCCAGCAGCACCTTTGGGGGGGTTTCCTACGAGCAGTACTTC.